Described below is a single T cell receptor (beta chain) sequence and its context. Its antigen is not identified. The data originate from a study of siplizumab effects on memory and regulatory T cells. Findings and caveats of the study: Mappable alloreactive CD4+ clones averaged about 74% Treg-derived with siplizumab versus around 27% in controls. No more than a minor fraction of alloreactive clones could be traced back to unstimulated subsets. Roughly 80-95% of dividing CD4+ or CD8+ clones were without an attributable naive or memory phenotype.

The protocol was immunoSEQ multiplex PCR, while the TCRdb copy is restricted to in-frame clones and leaves out a portion. In the table there are some 62,000 clones, approximately 87% of which are singletons. The CDR3 sequence is 14 residues long. J was trimmed by 8 bases and V by 5 bases; bases with no gene match: 8. Germline CDR1 is SNHLY and CDR2 is FYNNEI. V is TRBV2 and J is TRBJ1-2, with 10 bases lining up with TRBD1. The TCR sequence derives from a human donor in good health. The sequencing input was memory CD4+ T cells sorted from blood. CDR3 region: CASSTGQGLTGYTF. CDR3 DNA: TGTGCCAGCAGTACGGGACAGGGGTTAACAGGCTACACCTTC.